Listed below are T cell receptor beta chains from one sample, sequenced in a study of Tregs in tolerant kidney transplant recipients. Using immunoSEQ multiplex PCR, the repertoire was profiled, and TCRdb retains in-frame clones only, with some absent. Seen here are approximately 67,000 clones, roughly 90% observed once, and the top ten hold roughly 11%. This specimen was CD8+ T cells from blood, taken before the transplant. The source of these receptors is a human donor who received a combined kidney and bone marrow transplant. The CDR3 runs from the conserved cysteine through the conserved F or W. D genes are given only for firm matches. Size is omitted from some rows. Given values are once, few, many or a class for expanded clones.

J | V | D | size | length | CDR3 | DNA
TRBJ1-6 | TRBV27 | NA | NA | 13 | CASSVVTSSPLHF | TGTGCCAGCAGCGTGGTAACTAGTTCACCCCTCCACTTT
TRBJ2-3 | TRBV9 | TRBD2 | NA | 16 | CASSVGTSGDTDTQYF | TGTGCCAGCAGCGTAGGGACTAGCGGAGACACAGATACGCAGTATTTT
TRBJ2-3 | TRBV23-1 | TRBD1 | NA | 16 | CASSDRVLPSTDTQYF | TGCGCCAGCAGTGACAGGGTTCTACCTAGCACAGATACGCAGTATTTT
TRBJ2-7 | TRBV5-4 | TRBD2 | NA | 18 | CASSPGTSGRYLPYEQYF | TGTGCCAGCAGCCCCGGGACTAGCGGGAGGTACCTCCCCTACGAGCAGTACTTC
TRBJ2-7 | TRBV19 | TRBD1 | medium-sized | 14 | CASSIVAGGYEQYF | TGTGCCAGTAGTATAGTGGCAGGGGGTTACGAGCAGTACTTC
TRBJ1-6 | TRBV30 | TRBD1 | once | 15 | CAWSVSGRGHSPLHF | TGTGCCTGGAGTGTATCCGGGAGGGGGCATTCACCCCTCCACTTT
TRBJ2-1 | TRBV6-5 | TRBD1 | NA | 16 | CASSSSQGADYNEQFF | TGTGCCAGCAGTTCTTCACAGGGGGCGGATTACAATGAGCAGTTCTTC
TRBJ2-7 | TRBV4-3 | NA | once | 18 | CASSQASEGGTGGYEQYF | TGCGCCAGCAGCCAAGCATCGGAGGGGGGGACAGGTGGCTACGAGCAGTACTTC
TRBJ1-6 | TRBV11-2 | TRBD1 | NA | 15 | CASSPGAGGLSPLHF | TGTGCCAGCAGTCCAGGGGCAGGGGGGCTTTCACCCCTCCACTTT
TRBJ1-1 | TRBV27 | NA | once | 11 | CASRGGTEAFF | TGTGCCAGCAGAGGAGGCACTGAAGCTTTCTTT
TRBJ2-2 | TRBV9 | NA | NA | 14 | CASSVFRGTGELFF | TGTGCCAGCAGCGTTTTTCGGGGCACCGGGGAGCTGTTTTTT
TRBJ2-3 | TRBV7-3 | TRBD2 | NA | 20 | CASSLILAGLTAQETDTQYF | TGTGCCAGCAGCTTAATCCTAGCGGGGCTAACCGCCCAGGAAACAGATACGCAGTATTTT
TRBJ2-6 | TRBV27 | TRBD2 | NA | 19 | CASSLFSGGVGSGANVLTF | TGTGCCAGCAGTTTATTTAGCGGGGGGGTTGGCTCTGGGGCCAACGTCCTGACTTTC
TRBJ2-7 | TRBV2 | NA | once | 13 | CASSDHSLYEQYF | TGTGCCAGCAGTGACCACAGCCTGTACGAGCAGTACTTC
TRBJ1-2 | TRBV5-1 | NA | NA | 15 | CASSLEWRGDYGYTF | TGCGCCAGCAGCTTGGAGTGGAGGGGTGACTATGGCTACACCTTC
TRBJ1-4 | TRBV10-1 | NA | NA | 16 | CASSESVREGDEKLFF | TGCGCCAGCAGTGAGTCGGTAAGGGAGGGCGATGAAAAACTGTTTTTT
TRBJ1-1 | TRBV27 | TRBD1 | NA | 16 | CASSPQHGQGFGEAFF | TGTGCCAGCAGTCCCCAACATGGACAGGGTTTTGGTGAAGCTTTCTTT
TRBJ2-2 | TRBV18 | NA | NA | 19 | CASSPASPGHLTNTGELFF | TGTGCCAGCTCACCTGCCTCACCGGGACACTTGACGAACACCGGGGAGCTGTTTTTT
TRBJ1-2 | TRBV4-3 | NA | NA | 14 | CASSHYQGGDGYTF | TGCGCCAGCAGCCATTACCAGGGAGGAGATGGCTACACCTTC
TRBJ1-4 | TRBV5-6 | TRBD1 | NA | 14 | CASSLGQGYEKLFF | TGTGCCAGCAGCTTGGGACAGGGGTATGAAAAACTGTTTTTT
TRBJ1-1 | TRBV30 | NA | NA | 12 | CAWSRDNPEAFF | TGTGCCTGGAGCCGGGACAATCCTGAAGCTTTCTTT
TRBJ2-7 | TRBV19 | TRBD2 | NA | 14 | CASQARTSDYEQYF | TGTGCCAGTCAGGCAAGGACTAGCGACTACGAGCAGTACTTC
TRBJ2-1 | TRBV7-9 | NA | NA | 13 | CASSLAQDNEQFF | TGTGCCAGCAGCTTAGCACAAGACAATGAGCAGTTCTTC
TRBJ1-1 | TRBV27 | NA | NA | 14 | CASSLGSSLAEAFF | TGTGCCAGCAGTTTGGGCAGCTCCCTCGCTGAAGCTTTCTTT
TRBJ2-1 | TRBV5-4 | NA | NA | 11 | CASSWGDEQFF | TGTGCCAGCAGCTGGGGGGATGAGCAGTTCTTC
TRBJ2-7 | TRBV6-1 | NA | NA | 12 | CASSERGYEQYF | TGTGCCAGCAGTGAACGAGGATACGAGCAGTACTTC
TRBJ1-2 | TRBV27 | NA | NA | 16 | CASSLSPGDKHYGYTF | TGTGCCAGCAGTTTATCCCCAGGGGATAAACACTATGGCTACACCTTC
TRBJ2-5 | TRBV5-8 | TRBD2 | NA | 14 | CASSSGLAFRAQYF | TGTGCCAGCAGCTCGGGACTAGCCTTTCGGGCCCAGTACTTC
TRBJ2-7 | TRBV11-3 | NA | NA | 14 | CASRPGLGGYEQYF | TGTGCCAGCAGACCCGGACTCGGGGGCTACGAGCAGTACTTC
TRBJ2-1 | TRBV28 | TRBD2 | NA | 15 | CASSLYSGGANEQFF | TGTGCCAGCAGTTTATATAGCGGGGGGGCCAATGAGCAGTTCTTC
TRBJ2-2 | TRBV25-1 | TRBD1 | NA | 17 | CASSPPQDRVGTGELFF | TGTGCCAGCAGCCCTCCCCAGGACAGGGTGGGCACCGGGGAGCTGTTTTTT
TRBJ2-7 | TRBV4-3 | TRBD1 | once | 15 | CASSSGTGGVYEQYF | TGCGCCAGCAGCTCGGGGACAGGGGGCGTCTACGAGCAGTACTTC
TRBJ2-4 | TRBV19 | TRBD2 | once | 17 | CASSMGLAGGSKNIQYF | TGTGCCAGTAGTATGGGGCTAGCGGGAGGGAGTAAAAACATTCAGTACTTC
TRBJ2-1 | TRBV9 | NA | NA | 11 | CASSRGNEQFF | TGTGCCAGCAGTAGAGGAAATGAGCAGTTCTTC
TRBJ1-1 | TRBV27 | NA | NA | 14 | CASSLAQGFTEAFF | TGTGCCAGCAGTTTAGCCCAGGGTTTTACTGAAGCTTTCTTT
TRBJ2-4 | TRBV7-9 | TRBD1 | once | 15 | CASSSGQGVKNIQYF | TGTGCCAGCAGCTCGGGACAGGGGGTCAAAAACATTCAGTACTTC
TRBJ2-5 | TRBV5-4 | NA | NA | 14 | CASSLGAGQETQYF | TGTGCCAGCAGCTTGGGTGCGGGGCAAGAGACCCAGTACTTC
TRBJ1-1 | TRBV4-3 | NA | NA | 15 | CASSQDGGLNTEAFF | TGCGCCAGCAGCCAAGATGGGGGCTTGAACACTGAAGCTTTCTTT
TRBJ1-1 | TRBV10-1 | TRBD1 | NA | 16 | CASPKDRGREGTEAFF | TGCGCCAGCCCTAAGGACAGGGGGCGAGAGGGCACTGAAGCTTTCTTT
TRBJ2-5 | TRBV15 | NA | NA | 16 | CATSSHGGRLQETQYF | TGTGCCACCAGCTCTCATGGAGGCAGATTACAAGAGACCCAGTACTTC